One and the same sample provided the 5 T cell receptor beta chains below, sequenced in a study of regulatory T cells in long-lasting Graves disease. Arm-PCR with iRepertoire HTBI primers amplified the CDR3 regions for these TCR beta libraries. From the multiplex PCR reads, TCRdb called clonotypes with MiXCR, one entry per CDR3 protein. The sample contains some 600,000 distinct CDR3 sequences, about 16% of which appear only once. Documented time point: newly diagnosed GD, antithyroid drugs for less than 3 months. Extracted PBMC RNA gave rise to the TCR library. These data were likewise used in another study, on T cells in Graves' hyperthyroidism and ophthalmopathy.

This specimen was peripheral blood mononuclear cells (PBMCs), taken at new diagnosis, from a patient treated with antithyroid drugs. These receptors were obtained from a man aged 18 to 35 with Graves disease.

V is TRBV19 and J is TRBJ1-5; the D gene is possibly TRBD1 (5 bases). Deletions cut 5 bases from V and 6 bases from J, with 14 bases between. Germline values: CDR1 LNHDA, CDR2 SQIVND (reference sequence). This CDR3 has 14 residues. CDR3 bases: TGTGCCAGTAGTGGAACAGGCGGCAGTCAGCCCCAGCATTTT. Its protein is CASSGTGGSQPQHF.

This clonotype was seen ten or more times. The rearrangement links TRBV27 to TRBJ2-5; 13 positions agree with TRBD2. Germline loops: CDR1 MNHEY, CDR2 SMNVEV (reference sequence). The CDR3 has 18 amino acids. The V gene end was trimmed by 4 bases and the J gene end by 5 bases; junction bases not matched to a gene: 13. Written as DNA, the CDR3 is TGTGCCAGCAGTTCGACCGAGATGGGACTAGCGGGATCGGAGACCCAGTACTTC. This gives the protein CASSSTEMGLAGSETQYF.

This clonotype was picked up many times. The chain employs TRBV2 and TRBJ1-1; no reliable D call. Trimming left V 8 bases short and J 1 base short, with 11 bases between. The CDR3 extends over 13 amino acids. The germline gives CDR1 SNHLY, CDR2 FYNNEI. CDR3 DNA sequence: TGTGCCAGCCCACCCGGGTCGAACACTGAAGCTTTCTTT. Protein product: CASPPGSNTEAFF.

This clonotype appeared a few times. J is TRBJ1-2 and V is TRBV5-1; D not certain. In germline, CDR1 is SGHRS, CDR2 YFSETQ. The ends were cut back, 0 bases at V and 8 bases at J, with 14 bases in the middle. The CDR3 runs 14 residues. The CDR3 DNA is TGCGCCAGCAGCTTGGCCCCCGCCAAGTCAGGCTACACCTTC. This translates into CASSLAPAKSGYTF.

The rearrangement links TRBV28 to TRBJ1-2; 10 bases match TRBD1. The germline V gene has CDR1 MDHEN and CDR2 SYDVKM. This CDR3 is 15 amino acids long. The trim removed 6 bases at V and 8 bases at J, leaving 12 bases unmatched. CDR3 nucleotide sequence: TGTGCCAGCAGCTTAGAGACAGGGGGCGTTGGAGGCTACACCTTC. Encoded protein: CASSLETGGVGGYTF.